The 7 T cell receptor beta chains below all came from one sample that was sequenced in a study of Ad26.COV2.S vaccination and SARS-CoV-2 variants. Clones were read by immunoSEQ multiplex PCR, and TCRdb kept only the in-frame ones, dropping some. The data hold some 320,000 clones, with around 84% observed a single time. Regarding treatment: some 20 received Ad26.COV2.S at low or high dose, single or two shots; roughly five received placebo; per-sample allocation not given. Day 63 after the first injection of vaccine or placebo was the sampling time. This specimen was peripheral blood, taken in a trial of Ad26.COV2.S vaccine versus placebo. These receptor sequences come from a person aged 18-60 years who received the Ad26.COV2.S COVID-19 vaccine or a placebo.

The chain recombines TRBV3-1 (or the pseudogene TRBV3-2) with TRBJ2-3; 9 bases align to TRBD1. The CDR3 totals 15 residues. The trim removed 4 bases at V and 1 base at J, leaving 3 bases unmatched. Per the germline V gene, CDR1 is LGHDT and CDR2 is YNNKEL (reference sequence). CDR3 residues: CASSPRTGGTDTQYF. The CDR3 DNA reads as TGTGCCAGCAGCCCCAGGACAGGGGGCACAGATACGCAGTATTTT.

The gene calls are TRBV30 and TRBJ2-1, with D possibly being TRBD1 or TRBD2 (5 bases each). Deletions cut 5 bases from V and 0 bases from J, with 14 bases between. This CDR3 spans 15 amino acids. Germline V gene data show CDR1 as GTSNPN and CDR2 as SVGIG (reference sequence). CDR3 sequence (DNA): TGTGCCTGGGCTGGGGGTCCTCGCTCCTACAATGAGCAGTTCTTC. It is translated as CAWAGGPRSYNEQFF.

The CDR3 bases are TGTGCCAGCAGTGAGAGGTTTCAGGGCGGTTCACCCCTCCACTTT. Protein sequence: CASSERFQGGSPLHF. The chain recombines TRBV2 with TRBJ1-6; a possible D gene is TRBD1 (5 bases). Germline V gives CDR1 SNHLY, CDR2 FYNNEI. Between the trimmed V and J ends, which lost 3 bases and 9 bases, there was a span of 15 bases. The CDR3 consists of 15 residues.

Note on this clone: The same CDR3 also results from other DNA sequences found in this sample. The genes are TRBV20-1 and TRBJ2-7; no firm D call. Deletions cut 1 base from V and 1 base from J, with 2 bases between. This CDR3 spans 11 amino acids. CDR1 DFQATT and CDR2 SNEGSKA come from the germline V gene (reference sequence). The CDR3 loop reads CSARGSYEQYF. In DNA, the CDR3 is TGCAGTGCTAGAGGTTCCTACGAGCAGTACTTC.

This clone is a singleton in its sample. The CDR3 loop is CSVTGPYEQYF. The CDR3 DNA reads TGCAGTGTGACGGGCCCCTACGAGCAGTACTTC. This sequence joins TRBV20-1 and TRBJ2-7; the D is unclear. Germline V gene lookup returns CDR1 DFQATT and CDR2 SNEGSKA (reference sequence). The CDR3 has 11 amino acids. Trimming took 7 bases from V and 2 from J, leaving 9 bases between them.

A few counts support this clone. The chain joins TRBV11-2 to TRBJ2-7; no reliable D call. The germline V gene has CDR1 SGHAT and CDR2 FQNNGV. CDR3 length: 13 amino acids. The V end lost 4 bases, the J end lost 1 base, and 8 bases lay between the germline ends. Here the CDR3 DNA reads TGTGCCAGCAGCTCCTGGAGTTCCTACGAGCAGTACTTC. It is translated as CASSSWSSYEQYF.

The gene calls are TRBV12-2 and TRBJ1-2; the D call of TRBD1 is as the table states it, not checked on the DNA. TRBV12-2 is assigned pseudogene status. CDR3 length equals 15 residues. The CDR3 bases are TGTGCAAGTCGCTGGAAGGGGACAGATAACTATGGCTACACCTTC. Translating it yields CASRWKGTDNYGYTF.